The clone carrying this T cell receptor (beta chain) was seen at least ten times. This entry is derived from a study of regulatory T cells in long-lasting Graves disease. The CDR3 is 13 residues long. With 7 bases removed from V and 4 bases from J, the gap between germline ends came to 16 bases. CDR1 is SQVTM, CDR2 ANQGSEA, per germline. Through Arm-PCR of CDR3 regions and iRepertoire HTBI primers, TCR beta libraries were built. TCRdb independently ran MiXCR on the multiplex PCR reads; one entry per CDR3 protein. This table holds roughly 400,000 distinct CDR3 sequences, around 21% found once. The time point denotes: persistent/refractory GD, antithyroid drugs over 5 years with positive TRAb. TCR sequences were obtained from RNA taken from PBMCs.

This specimen was peripheral blood mononuclear cells (PBMCs), taken when the disease was refractory, from a patient treated with antithyroid drugs. V usage is TRBV29-1 and J usage is TRBJ1-1, with D perhaps matching TRBD1 (5 bases). This receptor was identified in a female donor with Graves disease. The DNA of the CDR3 is TGCAGCGCCTGTCTTGGGGGATCCACTGAAGCTTTCTTT. It specifies CSACLGGSTEAFF.